This entry features one TCR beta chain sequence. The data were obtained in a study of CD8+ T cells in alopecia areata. Per germline, CDR1 SGHRS and CDR2 YFSETQ. This CDR3 spans 17 amino acids. Trimming took 7 bases from V and 3 from J, leaving 23 bases between them. Sequencing used cDNA as its template, made by extracting RNA and reverse transcribing it. Assay: immunoSEQ multiplex PCR; the TCRdb copy retains only in-frame clones and omits some. The sample has 150,000 or so clones, less than 80% seen once. The chain is built from TRBV5-1 and TRBJ2-1; possible D gene TRBD2, 7 bases. Source: CD8+ T cells sorted from blood, taken at week 0. This TCR came from a human donor with alopecia areata. The CDR3 reads CASPNWRGGRVYNEQFF. CDR3 coding DNA: TGCGCCAGCCCTAATTGGAGGGGGGGGCGAGTCTACAATGAGCAGTTCTTC.